This T cell receptor (beta chain) was obtained from a study of T cells in Graves' hyperthyroidism and ophthalmopathy. In its sample, this clonotype was seen many times. What it binds is unknown. TCR beta CDR3 regions were amplified from RNA transcripts. The TCR CDR3 was amplified in a first-round RT-PCR using the HTBI primer set. TCRdb reprocessed the multiplex PCR reads via MiXCR and lists one record per CDR3 protein. This sample has about 640,000 distinct CDR3 sequences, with about 14% found just once. Study-wide results and caveats: Most clonotypes expanded in thyroid above 0.001 were likewise present in blood.

With 4 bases removed from V and 2 bases from J, the gap between germline ends came to 17 bases. In germline, CDR1 is SGHRS, CDR2 YFSETQ. The CDR3 is made up of 16 amino acids. This chain joins TRBV5-1 and TRBJ2-3, with D possibly matching TRBD2 (5 bases). The specimen was blood. This TCR was sampled from a woman aged 45-60 years with Graves' ophthalmopathy. The CDR3 region is CASSPSDSALTDTQYF. Written as DNA, the CDR3 is TGCGCCAGCAGCCCATCGGACTCAGCGCTCACAGATACGCAGTATTTT.